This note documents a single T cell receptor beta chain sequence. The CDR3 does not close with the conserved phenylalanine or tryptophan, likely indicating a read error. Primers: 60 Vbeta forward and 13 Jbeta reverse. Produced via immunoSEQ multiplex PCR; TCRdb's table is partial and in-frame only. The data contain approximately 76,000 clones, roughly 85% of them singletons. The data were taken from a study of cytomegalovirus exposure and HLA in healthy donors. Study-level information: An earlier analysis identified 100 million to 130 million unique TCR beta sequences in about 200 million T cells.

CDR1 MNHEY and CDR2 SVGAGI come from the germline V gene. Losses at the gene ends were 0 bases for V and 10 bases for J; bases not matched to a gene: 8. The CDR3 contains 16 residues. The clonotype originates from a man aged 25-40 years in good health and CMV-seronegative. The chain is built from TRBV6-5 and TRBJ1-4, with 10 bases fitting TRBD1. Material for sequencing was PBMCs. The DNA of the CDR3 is TGTGCCAGCAGTTACTCCCGACAGGGGGCTTACGGAAAACTGTTTTTG. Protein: CASSYSRQGAYGKLFL.